This TCR beta chain was obtained from a study of OX40 agonist ivuxolimab in advanced cancers. Study-level background: An agonistic anti-OX40 (CD134) antibody, ivuxolimab, was used to treat the patients. The dose-escalation group included hepatocellular carcinoma, melanoma, renal cell carcinoma and head and neck cancer. Patient treatment consisted of intravenous ivuxolimab administration every 2 weeks at 0.01 to 10 mg/kg.

The data were produced by immunoSEQ multiplex PCR, yet TCRdb's version contains in-frame clones alone and is incomplete. The sample contains approximately 94,000 clones, about nine tenths of which appear only once. CDR1 is SGHDT and CDR2 is YYEEEE in the germline V gene. CDR3 length: 12 residues. Trimming took 4 bases from V and 1 from J, leaving 6 bases between them. The chain has TRBV5-6 and TRBJ2-7; D gene unclear. Here the sequenced sample was CD4+ or CD8+ T cells sorted from blood, taken in a trial of the OX40 agonist ivuxolimab. This clonotype originated in an adult with an advanced solid tumor such as melanoma, head and neck, liver or kidney cancer. In DNA form, the CDR3 reads TGTGCCAGCAGCCAGGATTCCTACGAGCAGTACTTC. It yields the protein CASSQDSYEQYF.